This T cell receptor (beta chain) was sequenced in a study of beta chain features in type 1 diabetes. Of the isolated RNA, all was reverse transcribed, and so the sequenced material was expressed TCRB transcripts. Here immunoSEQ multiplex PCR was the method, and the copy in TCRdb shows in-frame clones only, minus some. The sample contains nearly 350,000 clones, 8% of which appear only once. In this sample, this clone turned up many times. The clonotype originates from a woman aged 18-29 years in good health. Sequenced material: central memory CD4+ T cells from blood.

The CDR3: CASSKGGQPQHF. In nucleotides, the CDR3 is TGTGCCAGCAGCAAAGGGGGACAGCCCCAGCATTTT. The chain has TRBV21-1 and TRBJ1-5. TRBV21-1 is tagged as a pseudogene. The CDR3 runs to 12 residues.